The T cell receptor (beta chain) under discussion was sequenced for a study of blood T cells in healthy people across ages. Study-wide findings and caveats: Across samples, TCR beta diversity tracked strongly with naive T cell percentage. A roughly linear fall in TCR beta diversity per million T cells was seen with increasing age.

A sample-barcoded 5' primer and a J-beta primer mix were used in a second PCR of roughly 7 to 11 cycles. A tag from a template-switch adaptor with 12 random nucleotides marked each cDNA molecule. TCRdb passed the 5' RACE reads through MiXCR, listing each CDR3 protein once. The sample yields roughly 680,000 distinct CDR3 sequences, over 40% seen once. Looked up from germline, CDR1 is MNHEY and CDR2 is SVGAGI. The CDR3 has 15 amino acids. Trimming took off 0 bases at V and 1 base at J, with 9 bases between the two ends. The sample holds many counts of this clonotype. No antigen is known for it. Drawn from each donor were approximately 10 milliliters of peripheral blood.

The rearrangement links TRBV6-5 to TRBJ2-5; D is unclear. The TCR originated in a woman older than 75 in good health. Material: blood. CDR3 region: CASSYSYSFQETQYF. The CDR3, as DNA: TGTGCCAGCAGTTACTCGTATAGTTTCCAAGAGACCCAGTACTTC.